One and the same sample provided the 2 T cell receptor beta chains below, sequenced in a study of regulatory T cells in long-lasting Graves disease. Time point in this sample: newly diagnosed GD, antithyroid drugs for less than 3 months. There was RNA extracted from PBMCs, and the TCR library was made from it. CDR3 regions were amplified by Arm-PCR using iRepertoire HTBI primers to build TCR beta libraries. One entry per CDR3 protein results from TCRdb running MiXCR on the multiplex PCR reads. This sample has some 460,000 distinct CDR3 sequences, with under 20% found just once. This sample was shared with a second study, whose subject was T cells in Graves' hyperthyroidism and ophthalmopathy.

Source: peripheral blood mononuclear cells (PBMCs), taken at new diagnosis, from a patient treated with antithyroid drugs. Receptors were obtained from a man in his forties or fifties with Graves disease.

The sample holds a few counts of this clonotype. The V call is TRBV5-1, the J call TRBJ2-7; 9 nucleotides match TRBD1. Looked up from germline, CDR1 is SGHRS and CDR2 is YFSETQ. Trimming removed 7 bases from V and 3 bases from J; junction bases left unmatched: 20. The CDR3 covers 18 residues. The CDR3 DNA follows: TGCGCCAGCCGAACCGGGACAGGGCTACTCCTCGTTATCTACGAGCAGTACTTC. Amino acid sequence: CASRTGTGLLLVIYEQYF.

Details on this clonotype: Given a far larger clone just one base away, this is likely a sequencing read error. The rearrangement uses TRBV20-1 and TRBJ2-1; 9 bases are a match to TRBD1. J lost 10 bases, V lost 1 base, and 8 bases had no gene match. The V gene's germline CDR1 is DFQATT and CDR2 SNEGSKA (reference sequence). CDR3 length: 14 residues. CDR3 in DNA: TGCAGTGCTAGAGTTCCACAGGGGGCTCACGAGCAGTTCTTC. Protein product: CSARVPQGAHEQFF.